Detailed here is one TCR beta chain. This entry is derived from a study of cytomegalovirus exposure and HLA in healthy donors. Clones were read by immunoSEQ multiplex PCR, and TCRdb kept only the in-frame ones, dropping some. The sample records 150,000 to 250,000 clones, about 81% being singletons. The germline CDR1 and CDR2 sequences are SGDLS and YYNGEE. V lost 0 bases and J lost 5; bases outside the gene matches: 7. The length of the CDR3 is 16 residues. The clonotype was recovered from a woman between 25 and 40 years old in good health and CMV-seronegative. The chain couples TRBV9 to TRBJ2-2; 7 bases are a match to TRBD2. The specimen was PBMCs. This CDR3 reads CASSVVKGRGTGELFF. The CDR3 coding sequence is TGTGCCAGCAGCGTAGTCAAAGGGAGGGGAACCGGGGAGCTGTTTTTT.